This is a list of T cell receptor beta chains from one sample in a study of metastatic and nonmetastatic thyroid tumors. TCRdb re-called clones from the PCR reads using MiXCR. The repertoire holds around 13,000 clones, with 9% to 13% as singletons. The sequencing sample was made of blood. Receptor source: a female donor with papillary thyroid cancer or a benign thyroid nodule (not recorded which). Some clones in this sample may be carry-over from other donors' samples. Each CDR3 is given without its conserved first and last residue. Fields, in order: V gene, clone size, J gene, CDR3 protein. Size is stated for part of the rows, as once, few or many counts, or as a class when the clone is expanded.

>TRBV28|medium-sized|TRBJ2-1
ASRTSGESYNEQF
>TRBV5-5|-|TRBJ2-7
ASSLSDREGEQY
>TRBV5-1|many|TRBJ2-1
ASSTTSGEYNEQF
>TRBV29-1|many|TRBJ2-7
SVGGVGGAPYEQY
>TRBV9|many|TRBJ1-6
ASSCTGVLNNSPLH
>TRBV6-1|few|TRBJ1-5
ASSEGGTVNQPQH
>TRBV20-1|many|TRBJ1-1
SARDMGWQNTEAF
>TRBV11-2|once|TRBJ2-7
ASSLRPYEQY
>TRBV19|-|TRBJ1-5
ASSPTARGNQPQH
>TRBV20-1|many|TRBJ2-7
SARGQIGEQY
>TRBV20-1|many|TRBJ2-1
SARDGQRTDNEQF
>TRBV5-1|few|TRBJ1-6
ASSRGVTVWNSPLH
>TRBV20-1|many|TRBJ1-6
SANRQADSPLH
>TRBV20-1|-|TRBJ1-6
SAEGRLGESPLH
>TRBV28|medium-sized|TRBJ2-7
ASRGTGSVYEQY
>TRBV25-1|many|TRBJ2-5
ASSEPGETQY
>TRBV20-1|once|TRBJ2-7
SARGGQGIAYEQY
>TRBV5-1|many|TRBJ2-7
ASSFSGRDEQY
>TRBV5-1|many|TRBJ2-1
ASSPGTSGGKQF
>TRBV2|many|TRBJ2-5
ASIITVEFGETQY
>TRBV5-4|many|TRBJ1-2
ASSVPSGDPNGYT
>TRBV2|-|TRBJ2-7
ASRRRDSYEQY
>TRBV28|medium-sized|TRBJ2-7
ASSWGRYEQY
>TRBV6-4|medium-sized|TRBJ2-6
ASSDAKSGANVLT
>TRBV30|-|TRBJ1-2
AWSPPGTVRCGYT
>TRBV6-1|few|TRBJ1-5
ASSEQVGGQPQH
>TRBV7-8|-|TRBJ2-7
ASSLGGRLSEQY
>TRBV25-1|many|TRBJ1-6
ASSEGGRGQNSPLH